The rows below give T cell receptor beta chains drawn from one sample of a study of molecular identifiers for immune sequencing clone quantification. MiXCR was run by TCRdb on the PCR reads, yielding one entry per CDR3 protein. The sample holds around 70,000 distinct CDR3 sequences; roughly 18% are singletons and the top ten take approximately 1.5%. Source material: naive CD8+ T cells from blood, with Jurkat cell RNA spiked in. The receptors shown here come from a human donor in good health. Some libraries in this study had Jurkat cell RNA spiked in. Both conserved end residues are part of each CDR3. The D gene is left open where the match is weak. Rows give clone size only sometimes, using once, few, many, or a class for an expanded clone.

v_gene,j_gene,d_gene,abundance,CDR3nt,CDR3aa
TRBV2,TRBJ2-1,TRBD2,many,TGTGCCAGCTTCAGCCCATTGGCGGGAGGAGGCAATGAGCAGTTCTTC,CASFSPLAGGGNEQFF
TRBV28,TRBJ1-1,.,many,TGTGCCAGCAGTCCGCCGGGGGGTACTGAAGCTTTCTTT,CASSPPGGTEAFF
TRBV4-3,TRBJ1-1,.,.,TGCGCCAGCAGCCAAGGGGCGGGGGGGGGACCCCGCTCCACTGAAGCTTTCTTT,CASSQGAGGGPRSTEAFF
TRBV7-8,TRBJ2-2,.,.,TGTGCCAGCAGCTTCTTCGGAGCGGGCGGACGGAACCCCGGGGAGCTGTTTTTT,CASSFFGAGGRNPGELFF
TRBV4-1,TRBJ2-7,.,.,TGCGCCAGCAGCCAAGAGCCGACGGCGGCCTACGAGCAGTACTTC,CASSQEPTAAYEQYF
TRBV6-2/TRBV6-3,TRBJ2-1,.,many,TGTGCCAGCAACGCCTACAATGAGCAGTTCTTC,CASNAYNEQFF
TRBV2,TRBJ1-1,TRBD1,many,TGTGCCAGTTCCAGACAGGGGATGAACACTGAAGCTTTCTTT,CASSRQGMNTEAFF
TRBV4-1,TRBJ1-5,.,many,TGCGCCAGCAGCTACCGGGGAGGGGCAGGCAATCAGCCCCAGCATTTT,CASSYRGGAGNQPQHF
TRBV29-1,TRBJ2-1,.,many,TGCAGCGTTGCCCCCCTGGCGGTACCTAACAATGAGCAGTTCTTC,CSVAPLAVPNNEQFF
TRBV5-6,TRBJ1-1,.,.,TGTGCCAGCAGCTACCGCCTTGACGGGTACACTGAAGCTTTCTTT,CASSYRLDGYTEAFF
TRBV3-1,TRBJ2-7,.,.,TGTGCCGGCAGCCAAGATTCTAGATTTTCCTACGAGCAGTACTTC,CAGSQDSRFSYEQYF
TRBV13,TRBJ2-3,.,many,TGTGCCAGCAGCTTAGTGGGAGCGGGCAGCCCAGATACGCAGTATTTT,CASSLVGAGSPDTQYF
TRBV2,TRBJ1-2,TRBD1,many,TGTGCCACCCTCCGGCGGGACAGGGTAGGGTATGGCTACACCTTC,CATLRRDRVGYGYTF
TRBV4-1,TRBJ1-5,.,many,TGCGCCAGCAGCCAAGTATTTGGTAGCAATCAGCCCCAGCATTTT,CASSQVFGSNQPQHF
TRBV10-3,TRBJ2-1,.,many,TGTGCCACAGGCGGGGCTTACCCATCCTACAATGAGCAGTTCTTC,CATGGAYPSYNEQFF
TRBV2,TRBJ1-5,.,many,TGTGCCAGCAGTGATTTCGCGGGGGGCAATCAGCCCCAGCATTTT,CASSDFAGGNQPQHF
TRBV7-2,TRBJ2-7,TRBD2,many,TGTGCCAGCAGCTTTGGACTAGCGAGCTACGAGCAGTACTTC,CASSFGLASYEQYF
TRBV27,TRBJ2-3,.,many,TGTGCCAGCAGTTCAAACTTGCCCATGGGGCCGGATACGCAGTATTTT,CASSSNLPMGPDTQYF
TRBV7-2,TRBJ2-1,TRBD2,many,TGTGCCAGCAGCTTAGTCCTAGCGGGAGAATACAATGAGCAGTTCTTC,CASSLVLAGEYNEQFF
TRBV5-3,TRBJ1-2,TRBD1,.,TGTGCCAGCAGCTTGTCGGGACAGATAGTCTATAGCTACACCTTC,CASSLSGQIVYSYTF
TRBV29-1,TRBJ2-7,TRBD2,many,TGCAGCGTTGTCTCCGGACTAGCGGGAGAGTTAGGAGAGCAGTACTTC,CSVVSGLAGELGEQYF
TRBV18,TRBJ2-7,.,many,TGTGCCAGCTCACCACTTATGAGGGAGGACTCCTACGAGCAGTACTTC,CASSPLMREDSYEQYF